What follows are 16 T cell receptor beta chains derived from one specimen sequenced in a study of cytomegalovirus exposure and HLA in healthy donors listed by TCRdb under 2017. Library construction relied on the immunoSEQ multiplex PCR assay. For the multiplex PCR, a mixture combining 60 forward primers for TCR Vbeta segments and 13 reverse primers for TCR Jbeta segments was used. TCRdb holds this immuneACCESS table with in-frame rearrangements only. Some clones are missing; in checked studies, unresolved V genes explain under half, and the rest has no known cause. The sample includes 130,000 or so clones, with over 8.5% observed a single time. Approximately 6% of the sample comes from the top ten. Source material: PBMCs. The receptors come from a woman aged 40 to 50 in good health and CMV-seropositive.

The DNA for the CDR3 is TGCGCCAGCAGCGCGGGGGACACCTACTATGGCTACACCTTC. Its translation is CASSAGDTYYGYTF. V is TRBV5-1 and J is TRBJ1-2; possible D gene TRBD1, 6 bases. Germline CDR1 and CDR2: SGHRS and YFSETQ. The V end lost 4 bases, the J end lost 3 bases, and 13 bases lay between the germline ends. This CDR3 has 14 amino acids.

This clone has only a few counts. The rearrangement joins TRBV2 to TRBJ1-1; the D is unclear. Trimming took 6 bases from V and 1 from J, leaving 9 bases between them. CDR1 is SNHLY, CDR2 FYNNEI, per germline. This CDR3 has 13 amino acids. The DNA for the CDR3 is TGTGCCAGCAGACTACAACCGAACACTGAAGCTTTCTTT. Its protein product is CASRLQPNTEAFF.

This clone showed up just a few times. This rearrangement joins TRBV7-9 to TRBJ1-1; possible D gene TRBD1, 5 bases. The germline V and J ends were trimmed by 6 bases and 1 base, with 15 bases remaining between them. The CDR3 runs 15 residues. The germline V gene has CDR1 SEHNR and CDR2 FQNEAQ (reference sequence). CDR3 bases: TGTGCCAGCAGTTACTCAGGAGGGGCGAACACTGAAGCTTTCTTT. Amino acids: CASSYSGGANTEAFF. Combining the CDR3 with reference TRBV7-9 and TRBJ1-1 gives the whole variable domain DTGVSQNPRHKITKRGQNVTFRCDPISEHNRLYWYRQTLGQGPEFLTYFQNEAQLEKSRLLSDRFSAERPKGSFSTLEIQRTEQGDSAMYLCASSYSGGANTEAFFGQGTRLTVV.

This sequence joins TRBV15 and TRBJ1-5, with 8 bases matching TRBD1. This CDR3 comprises 15 residues. Germline-derived CDR1 and CDR2 are LNHNV and YYDKDF (reference sequence). Trimming took 0 bases from V and 2 from J; bases not matched to a gene: 0. CDR3 loop: CATSREGQGNQPQHF. The DNA for the CDR3 is TGTGCCACCAGCAGAGAGGGACAGGGCAATCAGCCCCAGCATTTT.

This clone was observed a handful of times. The chain carries TRBV18 and TRBJ1-4; no definite D call. Trimming took 2 bases from V and 0 from J, leaving 7 bases between them. CDR1 is KGHSH, CDR2 LQKENI, per germline. This CDR3 is 15 amino acids long. CDR3 in DNA: TGTGCCAGCTCACCAGGGAGAGCAACTAATGAAAAACTGTTTTTT. Translating it yields CASSPGRATNEKLFF.

The chain has TRBV12-5 and TRBJ2-7; TRBD1 matches at 8 bases. Unmatched junction bases numbered 6, after V lost 5 bases and J lost 3 bases. The CDR3 length is 14 residues. The germline CDR1 and CDR2 sequences are LGHNT and FRNRAP. The CDR3 sequence: CASGPGGAHYEQYF. The CDR3 nucleotides are TGTGCTAGTGGTCCAGGGGGCGCGCACTACGAGCAGTACTTC.

V usage is TRBV7-7 and J usage is TRBJ2-1; the match to TRBD1 covers 8 bases. Germline CDR1 SSHAT, CDR2 FNYEAQ (reference sequence). CDR3 length equals 15 residues. The V gene end was trimmed by 3 bases and the J gene end by 5 bases; junction bases not matched to a gene: 6. The DNA for the CDR3 is TGTGCCAGCAGCTTTGGACAGGGTGGGGACAATGAGCAGTTCTTC. This encodes CASSFGQGGDNEQFF.

This clone was seen a few times. The V call is TRBV6-1, the J call TRBJ2-7; 8 bases line up with TRBD1. J was trimmed by 5 bases and V by 1 base; bases with no gene match: 4. From germline, CDR1 is MNHNS and CDR2 SASEGT. The CDR3 length is 14 residues. The CDR3 DNA sequence: TGTGCCAGCAGTGAAGGACAGGGGAGAGACGAGCAGTACTTC. Translated: CASSEGQGRDEQYF.

This chain joins TRBV7-8 and TRBJ1-2, with 7 bases identical to TRBD1. This CDR3 spans 13 amino acids. Germline CDR1 SGHVS, CDR2 FQNEAQ. The junction had 6 bases not matched to a gene; V was cut back by 5 bases and J by 6 bases. The CDR3 region is CASSPDRLDGYTF. CDR3 in DNA: TGTGCCAGCAGCCCGGACAGGCTAGATGGCTACACCTTC.

This clone was seen a handful of times. The chain recombines TRBV30 with TRBJ1-4, with 10 bases fitting TRBD1. The CDR3 covers 16 residues. Trimming took 3 bases from V and 3 from J; bases not matched to a gene: 7. Germline V gene data show CDR1 as GTSNPN and CDR2 as SVGIG (reference sequence). The CDR3 here is CAWSGQGDSANEKLFF. Here the CDR3 DNA reads TGTGCCTGGAGCGGACAGGGGGACAGTGCTAATGAAAAACTGTTTTTT.

This clone was seen only a few times. V is TRBV6-1 and J is TRBJ1-6; 7 nucleotides match TRBD1. The CDR3 consists of 14 residues. V lost 4 bases to trimming and J lost 7 bases; unmatched junction nucleotides: 4. Germline V gene lookup returns CDR1 MNHNS and CDR2 SASEGT. This CDR3 reads CASSGRTGNSPLHF. The CDR3 nucleotides are TGTGCCAGCAGTGGTCGGACAGGCAATTCACCCCTCCACTTT.

The chain recombines TRBV7-9 with TRBJ2-7; D not certain. Germline CDR1 reads SEHNR; CDR2 reads FQNEAQ (reference sequence). The V end lost 2 bases, the J end lost 2 bases, and 10 bases lay between the germline ends. The CDR3 contains 14 residues. The CDR3 DNA reads as TGTGCCAGCAGCTTAACCCGGGTCGCCTACGAGCAGTACTTC. Its translation: CASSLTRVAYEQYF.

A few counts support this clone. The chain joins TRBV7-8 to TRBJ2-5; TRBD2 aligns across 12 bases. The end of the DNA aligns better with TRBJ2-7, so the J call may be wrong. CDR1 and CDR2 (germline): SGHVS, FQNEAQ. The CDR3 totals 16 residues. CDR3 bases: TGTGCCAGCAGCTTAGAACTAGCGGGGGGACACTACGAGCAGTACTTC. This translates into CASSLELAGGHYEQYF.

The chain links TRBV28 to TRBJ2-7; 7 nucleotides match TRBD2. The CDR3 consists of 14 residues. With 6 bases clipped from V and 2 bases from J, the junction kept 7 bases outside the gene matches. Germline V lookup: CDR1 MDHEN, CDR2 SYDVKM. The CDR3 DNA reads as TGTGCCAGCAGAAAGCGGGGCAATGCCTACGAGCAGTACTTC. Its protein is CASRKRGNAYEQYF.

The chain joins TRBV28 to TRBJ2-7, with no clear D. The CDR3 is 15 amino acids. The germline V gene has CDR1 MDHEN and CDR2 SYDVKM. The ends were cut back, 5 bases at V and 4 bases at J, with 18 bases in the middle. This CDR3 reads CASSHPTVTAYEQYF. Here the CDR3 DNA reads TGTGCCAGCAGTCACCCCACAGTAACTGCTTACGAGCAGTACTTC.

The chain has TRBV6-1 and TRBJ2-5, with D possibly being TRBD2 (6 bases). V shed 7 bases and J shed 7 bases, with 22 bases lying between them. The germline CDR1 and CDR2 sequences are MNHNS and SASEGT. This CDR3 region has 15 residues. This CDR3 is CASIIGTGAGRTQYF. The CDR3 DNA is TGTGCCAGCATCATTGGGACTGGCGCGGGGCGGACCCAGTACTTC.